This is a list of T cell receptor beta chains from one sample in a study of CD8 T cells in Susac syndrome. Each CDR3 protein gets one entry after TCRdb re-called the immunoSEQ multiplex PCR reads with MiXCR. The profile shows about 190,000 distinct CDR3 sequences, around 93% of them singletons. The specimen sequenced was CD8+ T cells from PBMCs. The receptors derive from a human donor with Susac syndrome. CDR3s include the opening cysteine and the closing phenylalanine or tryptophan. The order of the fields is CDR3 length, D gene, J gene, V gene, clone size, CDR3 DNA, CDR3 protein. D genes are given only for firm matches. Part of the rows lack a size; the others show once, few, many or a class for expanded clones.

len: 14; d_gene: TRBD1; j_gene: TRBJ1-5; v_gene: TRBV20-1; abundance: -; CDR3nt: TGCAGTGCTAGACACGACAGGGAGGGTCAGCCCCAGCATTTT; CDR3aa: CSARHDREGQPQHF
len: 15; d_gene: -; j_gene: TRBJ1-5; v_gene: TRBV19; abundance: -; CDR3nt: TGTGCCAGTAGTTGGGACCTCAATAGCAATCAGCCCCAGCATTTT; CDR3aa: CASSWDLNSNQPQHF
len: 15; d_gene: TRBD1; j_gene: TRBJ2-7; v_gene: TRBV5-6; abundance: -; CDR3nt: TGTGCCAGCAGCCTGGGACAGGGGGAAGCCTACGAGCAGTACTTC; CDR3aa: CASSLGQGEAYEQYF
len: 15; d_gene: -; j_gene: TRBJ1-1; v_gene: TRBV20-1; abundance: -; CDR3nt: TGCAGTGCAAGCCTTTTGACAGTGATGAACACTGAAGCTTTCTTT; CDR3aa: CSASLLTVMNTEAFF
len: 15; d_gene: -; j_gene: TRBJ2-5; v_gene: TRBV9; abundance: -; CDR3nt: TGTGCCAGCAGCGTAAATGGGGACCTCCAAGAGACCCAGTACTTC; CDR3aa: CASSVNGDLQETQYF
len: 16; d_gene: -; j_gene: TRBJ1-3; v_gene: TRBV6-5; abundance: -; CDR3nt: TGTGCCAGCAGTTACTCGGATTCGGGATCTGGAAACACCATATATTTT; CDR3aa: CASSYSDSGSGNTIYF
len: 13; d_gene: -; j_gene: TRBJ2-7; v_gene: TRBV29-1; abundance: -; CDR3nt: TGCAGCGTTGAAGAGGCAGAGGCCTACGAGCAGTACTTC; CDR3aa: CSVEEAEAYEQYF
len: 15; d_gene: -; j_gene: TRBJ2-5; v_gene: TRBV4-2; abundance: -; CDR3nt: TGTGCCAGCAGCCAAGTGAACAGGGATCAAGAGACCCAGTACTTC; CDR3aa: CASSQVNRDQETQYF
len: 15; d_gene: -; j_gene: TRBJ1-2; v_gene: TRBV5-4; abundance: -; CDR3nt: TGTGCCAGCAGCTCCCTAATGGGGCAGTTATATGGCTACACCTTC; CDR3aa: CASSSLMGQLYGYTF
len: 13; d_gene: -; j_gene: TRBJ2-7; v_gene: TRBV28; abundance: once; CDR3nt: TGTGCCAGCAGTTTTAGCCTTCCGGGGGAGCAGTACTTC; CDR3aa: CASSFSLPGEQYF
len: 13; d_gene: -; j_gene: TRBJ1-5; v_gene: TRBV27; abundance: -; CDR3nt: TGTGCCAGCAGTTTTCGGGAAAATCAGCCCCAGCATTTT; CDR3aa: CASSFRENQPQHF
len: 14; d_gene: -; j_gene: TRBJ2-1; v_gene: TRBV27; abundance: -; CDR3nt: TGTGCCAGCTCAACCCAAGGGCCCCGGGATGAGCAGTTCTTC; CDR3aa: CASSTQGPRDEQFF
len: 16; d_gene: -; j_gene: TRBJ2-2; v_gene: TRBV9; abundance: -; CDR3nt: TGTGCCAGCAGCCCTTCCGACTCACTTGGGACCGGGGAGCTGTTTTTT; CDR3aa: CASSPSDSLGTGELFF
len: 17; d_gene: TRBD2; j_gene: TRBJ2-5; v_gene: TRBV3-1; abundance: once; CDR3nt: TGTGCCAGCAGCCAATCCGGGACTAGCGGGAGCGGAGAGACCCAGTACTTC; CDR3aa: CASSQSGTSGSGETQYF
len: 11; d_gene: TRBD1; j_gene: TRBJ2-7; v_gene: TRBV6-5; abundance: -; CDR3nt: TGTGCCACCTCAACAGGGGGCGAGCAGTACTTC; CDR3aa: CATSTGGEQYF
len: 11; d_gene: -; j_gene: TRBJ2-1; v_gene: TRBV28; abundance: -; CDR3nt: TGTGCCAGCAGTTTCAAGGAGGAGCAGTTCTTC; CDR3aa: CASSFKEEQFF
len: 15; d_gene: TRBD1; j_gene: TRBJ2-7; v_gene: TRBV12-3/TRBV12-4; abundance: -; CDR3nt: TGTGCCAGCAGCGCCCCCGGGACAGGGGACTACGAGCAGTACTTC; CDR3aa: CASSAPGTGDYEQYF
len: 14; d_gene: -; j_gene: TRBJ2-1; v_gene: TRBV19; abundance: -; CDR3nt: TGTGCCAGTGCAAGACTAGATTCCTACAATGAGCAGTTCTTC; CDR3aa: CASARLDSYNEQFF
len: 15; d_gene: TRBD1; j_gene: TRBJ2-7; v_gene: TRBV28; abundance: -; CDR3nt: TGTGCCAGCAGACCCGACAGGGCAAGCTCCTACGAGCAGTACTTC; CDR3aa: CASRPDRASSYEQYF
len: 15; d_gene: TRBD1; j_gene: TRBJ1-6; v_gene: TRBV30; abundance: -; CDR3nt: TGTGCCTGGAGTGTATGGGACAGCTTACCCTCACCCCTCCACTTT; CDR3aa: CAWSVWDSLPSPLHF
len: 15; d_gene: -; j_gene: TRBJ1-5; v_gene: TRBV20-1; abundance: -; CDR3nt: TGCAGTGCTCCCGGGACCCCCCTTAGCAATCAGCCCCAGCATTTT; CDR3aa: CSAPGTPLSNQPQHF
len: 14; d_gene: -; j_gene: TRBJ2-6; v_gene: TRBV21-1; abundance: -; CDR3nt: TGTGCCAGCAGCAAATCTCCTGGGGCCAACGTCCTGACTTTC; CDR3aa: CASSKSPGANVLTF
len: 14; d_gene: -; j_gene: TRBJ2-7; v_gene: TRBV15; abundance: -; CDR3nt: TGTGCCACCAGAACCGGCGGCGGAGCCTACGAGCAGTACTTC; CDR3aa: CATRTGGGAYEQYF
len: 15; d_gene: -; j_gene: TRBJ1-5; v_gene: TRBV11-2; abundance: -; CDR3nt: TGTGCCAGCAGCCCGGAAGGGGGGTTAGGTCAGCCCCAGCATTTT; CDR3aa: CASSPEGGLGQPQHF
len: 15; d_gene: -; j_gene: TRBJ2-4; v_gene: TRBV9; abundance: -; CDR3nt: TGTGCCAGCAGCCAGGGAGAGGGCCCCAAAAACATTCAGTACTTC; CDR3aa: CASSQGEGPKNIQYF
len: 13; d_gene: -; j_gene: TRBJ1-1; v_gene: TRBV3-1; abundance: -; CDR3nt: TGTGCCAGCAGCCAAGAAAGTGGGAGGGAAGCTTTCTTT; CDR3aa: CASSQESGREAFF
len: 17; d_gene: -; j_gene: TRBJ1-5; v_gene: TRBV18; abundance: -; CDR3nt: TGTGCCAGCTCGCAAAGAACGGAAAGTATTGGCAATCAGCCCCAGCATTTT; CDR3aa: CASSQRTESIGNQPQHF
len: 14; d_gene: -; j_gene: TRBJ2-3; v_gene: TRBV9; abundance: -; CDR3nt: TGTGCCAGCAGCGTAGGGGGGGGCCCAGATACGCAGTATTTT; CDR3aa: CASSVGGGPDTQYF
len: 15; d_gene: -; j_gene: TRBJ2-7; v_gene: TRBV27; abundance: -; CDR3nt: TGTGCCAGCAGGGTTTCGACAGGTCCTGACTACGAGCAGTACTTC; CDR3aa: CASRVSTGPDYEQYF
len: 12; d_gene: -; j_gene: TRBJ2-2; v_gene: TRBV28; abundance: -; CDR3nt: TGTGCCAGCAGTTTGTATTCCGGGGAGCTGTTTTTT; CDR3aa: CASSLYSGELFF
len: 16; d_gene: TRBD2; j_gene: TRBJ2-3; v_gene: TRBV11-2; abundance: -; CDR3nt: TGTGCCAGCAGCTTAGTTCCCGGGGGAGGGACAGATACGCAGTATTTT; CDR3aa: CASSLVPGGGTDTQYF
len: 17; d_gene: TRBD2; j_gene: TRBJ2-1; v_gene: TRBV7-3; abundance: -; CDR3nt: TGTGCCAGCAGCTCGGAGCCGGGACTAGCGGGAGAAGGGGTGCAGTTCTTC; CDR3aa: CASSSEPGLAGEGVQFF
len: 16; d_gene: TRBD1; j_gene: TRBJ2-7; v_gene: TRBV20-1; abundance: -; CDR3nt: TGCAGTGCTAGAGGCTTGTCCGAGACAGGGATCTACGAGCAGTACTTC; CDR3aa: CSARGLSETGIYEQYF
len: 15; d_gene: -; j_gene: TRBJ2-7; v_gene: TRBV4-1; abundance: -; CDR3nt: TGCGCCAGCAGCCAAGGGGCCGACCGTTCCTACGAGCAGTACTTC; CDR3aa: CASSQGADRSYEQYF
len: 16; d_gene: -; j_gene: TRBJ2-3; v_gene: TRBV11-2; abundance: -; CDR3nt: TGTGCCAGCAGCTTAGATCACACTTGGGTCACAGATACGCAGTATTTT; CDR3aa: CASSLDHTWVTDTQYF
len: 14; d_gene: -; j_gene: TRBJ1-6; v_gene: TRBV7-9; abundance: -; CDR3nt: TGTGCCAGCAGCTTTACGCAGGACGGGTCACCCCTCCACTTT; CDR3aa: CASSFTQDGSPLHF
len: 16; d_gene: -; j_gene: TRBJ2-2; v_gene: TRBV7-8; abundance: -; CDR3nt: TGTGCCAGCAGCTTCGCTGGCGGGGGCCCCCCCGGGGAGCTGTTTTTT; CDR3aa: CASSFAGGGPPGELFF
len: 16; d_gene: TRBD2; j_gene: TRBJ2-5; v_gene: TRBV2; abundance: -; CDR3nt: TGTGCCAGCAGTGAAGGGACTAGCGGGGGGTTGGAGACCCAGTACTTC; CDR3aa: CASSEGTSGGLETQYF
len: 15; d_gene: -; j_gene: TRBJ1-1; v_gene: TRBV19; abundance: -; CDR3nt: TGTGCCAGTAGTATAGCAGCAGGAAAGAACACTGAAGCTTTCTTT; CDR3aa: CASSIAAGKNTEAFF
len: 12; d_gene: -; j_gene: TRBJ1-5; v_gene: TRBV20-1; abundance: -; CDR3nt: TGCAGTGCTAGAGATTCCAATCAGCCCCAGCATTTT; CDR3aa: CSARDSNQPQHF